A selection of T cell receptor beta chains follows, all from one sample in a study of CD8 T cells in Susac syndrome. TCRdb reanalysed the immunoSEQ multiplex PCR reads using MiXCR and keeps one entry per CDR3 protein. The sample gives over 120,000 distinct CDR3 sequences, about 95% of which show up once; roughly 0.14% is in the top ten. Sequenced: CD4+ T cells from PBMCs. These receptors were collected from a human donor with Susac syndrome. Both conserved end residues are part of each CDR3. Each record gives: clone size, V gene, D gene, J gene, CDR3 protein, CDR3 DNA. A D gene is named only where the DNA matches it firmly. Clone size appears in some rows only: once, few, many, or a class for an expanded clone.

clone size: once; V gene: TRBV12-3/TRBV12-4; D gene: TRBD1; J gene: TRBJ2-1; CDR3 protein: CASSPDRSTYNEQFF; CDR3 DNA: TGTGCCAGCAGCCCGGACAGGAGCACCTACAATGAGCAGTTCTTC
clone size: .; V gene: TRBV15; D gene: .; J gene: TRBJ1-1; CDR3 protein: CATARVGANTEAFF; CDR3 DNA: TGTGCCACCGCAAGGGTGGGGGCGAACACTGAAGCTTTCTTT
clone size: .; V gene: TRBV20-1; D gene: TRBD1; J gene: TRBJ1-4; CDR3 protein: CSALSGTGTDKLFF; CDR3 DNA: TGCAGTGCGCTCTCCGGGACAGGGACCGATAAACTGTTTTTT
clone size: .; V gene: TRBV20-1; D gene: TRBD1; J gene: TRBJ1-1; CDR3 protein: CSAPGQGANTEAFF; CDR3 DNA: TGCAGTGCTCCGGGACAGGGAGCGAACACTGAAGCTTTCTTT
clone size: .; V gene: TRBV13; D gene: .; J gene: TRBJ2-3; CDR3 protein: CASSPPILPDTQYF; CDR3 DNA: TGTGCCAGCAGCCCTCCCATTCTACCAGATACGCAGTATTTT
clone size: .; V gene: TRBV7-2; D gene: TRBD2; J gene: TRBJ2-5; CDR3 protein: CASSLRTSGGRETQYF; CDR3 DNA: TGTGCCAGCAGCCTAAGGACTAGCGGGGGTCGCGAGACCCAGTACTTC
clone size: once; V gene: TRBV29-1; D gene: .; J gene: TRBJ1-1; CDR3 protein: CSALVPNTEAFF; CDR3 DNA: TGCAGCGCCCTTGTCCCAAACACTGAAGCTTTCTTT
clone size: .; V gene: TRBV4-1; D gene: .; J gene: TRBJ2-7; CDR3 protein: CASSQTGSGYVQYF; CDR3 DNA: TGCGCCAGCAGCCAAACAGGTTCGGGCTATGTGCAGTACTTC
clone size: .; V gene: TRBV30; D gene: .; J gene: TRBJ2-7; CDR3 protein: CAWSGAGHTTYEQYF; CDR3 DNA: TGTGCCTGGAGTGGAGCAGGCCATACTACCTACGAGCAGTACTTC
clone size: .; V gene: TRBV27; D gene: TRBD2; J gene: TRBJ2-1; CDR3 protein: CASSQLASNEQFF; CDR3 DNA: TGTGCCAGCAGCCAACTAGCGAGCAATGAGCAGTTCTTC
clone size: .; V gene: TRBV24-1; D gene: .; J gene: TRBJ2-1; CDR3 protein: CATSDLGGVAINEQFF; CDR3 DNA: TGTGCCACCAGTGATTTAGGAGGCGTTGCAATAAATGAGCAGTTCTTC
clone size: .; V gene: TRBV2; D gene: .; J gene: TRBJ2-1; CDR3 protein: CASNGNNEQFF; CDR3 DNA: TGTGCCAGCAATGGTAACAATGAGCAGTTCTTC
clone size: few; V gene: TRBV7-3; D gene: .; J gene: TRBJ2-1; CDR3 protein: CASSPSSSGEQFF; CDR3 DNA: TGTGCCAGCAGCCCCTCGTCGAGTGGCGAGCAGTTCTTC
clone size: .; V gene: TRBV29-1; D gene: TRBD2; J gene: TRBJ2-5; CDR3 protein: CSVEDALLAGLETQYF; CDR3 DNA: TGCAGCGTTGAAGATGCCCTCCTAGCGGGGTTGGAGACCCAGTACTTC
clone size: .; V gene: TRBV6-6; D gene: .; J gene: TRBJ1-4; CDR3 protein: CASSPGPVGTNEKLFF; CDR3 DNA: TGTGCCAGCAGTCCCGGACCCGTTGGAACTAATGAAAAACTGTTTTTT
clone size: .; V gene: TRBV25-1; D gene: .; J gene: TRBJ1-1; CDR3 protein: CASSPRVQNTEAFF; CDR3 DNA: TGTGCCAGCAGCCCCCGGGTCCAGAACACTGAAGCTTTCTTT
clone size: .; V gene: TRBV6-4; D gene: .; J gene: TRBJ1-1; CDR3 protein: CASSEGTRGEAFF; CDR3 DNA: TGTGCCAGCAGTGAAGGGACTCGGGGTGAAGCTTTCTTT
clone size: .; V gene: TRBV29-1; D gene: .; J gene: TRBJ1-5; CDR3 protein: CSVGQGRDQPQHF; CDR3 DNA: TGCAGCGTTGGGCAGGGCAGGGATCAGCCCCAGCATTTT
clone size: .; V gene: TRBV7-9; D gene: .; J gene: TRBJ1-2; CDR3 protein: CASSRGGYGYTF; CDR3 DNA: TGTGCCAGCAGCCGCGGCGGGTATGGCTACACCTTC
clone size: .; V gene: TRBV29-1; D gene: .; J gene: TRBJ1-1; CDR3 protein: CSVEDPPGGSSGEAFF; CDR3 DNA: TGCAGCGTTGAAGACCCACCGGGGGGGTCATCCGGTGAAGCTTTCTTT
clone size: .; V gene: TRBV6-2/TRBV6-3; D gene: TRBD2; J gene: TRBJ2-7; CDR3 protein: CASKGTSGWSSYEQYF; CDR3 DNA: TGTGCCAGCAAAGGGACTAGCGGGTGGAGCTCCTACGAGCAGTACTTC
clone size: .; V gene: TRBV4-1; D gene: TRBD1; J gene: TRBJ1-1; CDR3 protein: CASRSGQGPNTEAFF; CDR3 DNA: TGCGCCAGCAGATCAGGACAGGGTCCGAACACTGAAGCTTTCTTT
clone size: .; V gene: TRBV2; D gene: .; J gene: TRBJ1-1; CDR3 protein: CASSVGTEAFF; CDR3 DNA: TGTGCCAGCAGTGTAGGCACTGAAGCTTTCTTT
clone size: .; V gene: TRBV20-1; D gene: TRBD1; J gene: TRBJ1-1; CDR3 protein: CSARGYRGPTEAFF; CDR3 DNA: TGCAGTGCTAGAGGCTACAGGGGTCCCACTGAAGCTTTCTTT
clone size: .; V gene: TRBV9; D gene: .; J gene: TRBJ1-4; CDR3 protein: CASSVGNTNEKLFF; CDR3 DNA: TGTGCCAGCAGCGTAGGGAATACTAATGAAAAACTGTTTTTT
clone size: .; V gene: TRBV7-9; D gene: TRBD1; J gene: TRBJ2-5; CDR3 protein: CASSTYRGQETQYF; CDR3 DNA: TGTGCCAGCTCCACTTACAGGGGGCAAGAGACCCAGTACTTC
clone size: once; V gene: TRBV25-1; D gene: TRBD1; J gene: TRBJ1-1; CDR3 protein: CASSEYGQGNTEAFF; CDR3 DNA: TGTGCCAGCAGTGAATATGGACAGGGTAACACTGAAGCTTTCTTT
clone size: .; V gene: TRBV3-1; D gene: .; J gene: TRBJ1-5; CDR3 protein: CASSQASDNQPQHF; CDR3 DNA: TGTGCCAGCAGCCAAGCGTCGGATAATCAGCCCCAGCATTTT
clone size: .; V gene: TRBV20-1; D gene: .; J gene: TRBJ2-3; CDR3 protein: CSARDWSGPTDTQYF; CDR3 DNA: TGCAGTGCTAGAGATTGGTCAGGCCCCACAGATACGCAGTATTTT
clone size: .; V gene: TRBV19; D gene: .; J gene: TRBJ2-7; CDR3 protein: CASRGSYEQYF; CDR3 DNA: TGTGCCAGCCGGGGAAGCTACGAGCAGTACTTC
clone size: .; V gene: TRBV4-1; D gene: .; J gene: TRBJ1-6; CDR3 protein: CASSQPNSPLHF; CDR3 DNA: TGCGCCAGCAGCCAACCTAATTCACCCCTCCACTTT
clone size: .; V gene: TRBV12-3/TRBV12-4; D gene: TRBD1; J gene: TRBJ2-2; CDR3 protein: CASSSTGSGELFF; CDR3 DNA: TGTGCCAGCAGTTCGACAGGGTCCGGGGAGCTGTTTTTT
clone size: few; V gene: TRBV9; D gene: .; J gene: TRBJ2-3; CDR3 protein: CASSADSGLRTDTQYF; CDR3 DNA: TGTGCCAGCAGCGCCGACAGTGGACTACGGACAGATACGCAGTATTTT
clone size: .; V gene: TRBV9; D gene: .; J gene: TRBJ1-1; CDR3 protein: CASSVQGSNTEAFF; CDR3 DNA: TGTGCCAGCAGCGTTCAGGGGAGCAACACTGAAGCTTTCTTT
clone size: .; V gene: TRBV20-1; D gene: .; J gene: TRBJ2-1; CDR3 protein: CSAREPGRYNEQFF; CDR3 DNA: TGCAGTGCTAGAGAACCCGGGCGGTACAATGAGCAGTTCTTC
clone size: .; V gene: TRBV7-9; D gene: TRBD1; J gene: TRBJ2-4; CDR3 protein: CASSHGQGVDKNIQYF; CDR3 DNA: TGTGCCAGCAGCCACGGACAGGGTGTAGACAAAAACATTCAGTACTTC
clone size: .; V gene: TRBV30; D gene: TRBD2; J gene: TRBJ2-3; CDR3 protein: CAWSHTSASTDTQYF; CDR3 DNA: TGTGCCTGGAGTCATACTAGCGCCAGCACAGATACGCAGTATTTT
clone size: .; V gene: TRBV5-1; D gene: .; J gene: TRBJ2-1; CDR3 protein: CASSLAGASNEQFF; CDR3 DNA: TGCGCCAGCAGCTTGGCGGGAGCGTCCAATGAGCAGTTCTTC
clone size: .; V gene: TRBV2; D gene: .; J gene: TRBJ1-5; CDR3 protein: CASRDEGGQPQHF; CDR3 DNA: TGTGCCAGCCGCGATGAGGGAGGTCAGCCCCAGCATTTT
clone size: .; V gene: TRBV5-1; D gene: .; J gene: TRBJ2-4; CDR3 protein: CASSLSNIQYF; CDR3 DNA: TGCGCCAGCAGCTTATCCAACATTCAGTACTTC
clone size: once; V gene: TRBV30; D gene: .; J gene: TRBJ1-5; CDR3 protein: CAWSVSHGGSNQPQHF; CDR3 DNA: TGTGCCTGGAGTGTATCCCATGGCGGGAGCAATCAGCCCCAGCATTTT
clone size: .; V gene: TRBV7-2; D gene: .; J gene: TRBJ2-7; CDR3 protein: CASSPPGGRSHEQYF; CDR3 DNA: TGTGCCAGCAGCCCCCCCGGGGGTCGTAGCCACGAGCAGTACTTC
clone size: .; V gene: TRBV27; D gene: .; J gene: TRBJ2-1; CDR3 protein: CASSYSSYNEQFF; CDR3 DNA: TGTGCCAGCAGTTACAGCTCCTACAATGAGCAGTTCTTC
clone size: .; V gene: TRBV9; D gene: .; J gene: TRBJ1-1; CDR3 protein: CASSPGARAEAFF; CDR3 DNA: TGTGCCAGCAGCCCTGGTGCTCGGGCTGAAGCTTTCTTT
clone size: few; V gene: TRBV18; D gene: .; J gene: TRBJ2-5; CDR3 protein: CASSSDQETQYF; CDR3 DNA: TGTGCCAGCTCATCGGATCAAGAGACCCAGTACTTC
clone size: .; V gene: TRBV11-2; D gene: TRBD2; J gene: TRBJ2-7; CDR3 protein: CASSPGGSVYEQYF; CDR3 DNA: TGTGCCAGCAGCCCGGGGGGGAGCGTCTACGAGCAGTACTTC
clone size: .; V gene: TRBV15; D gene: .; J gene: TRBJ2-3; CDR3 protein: CATSRAGTDTQYF; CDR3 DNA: TGTGCCACCAGCAGAGCAGGGACAGATACGCAGTATTTT
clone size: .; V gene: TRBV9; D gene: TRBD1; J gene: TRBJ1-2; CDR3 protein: CASSVGQGSYGYTF; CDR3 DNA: TGTGCCAGCAGCGTGGGACAGGGTAGCTATGGCTACACCTTC
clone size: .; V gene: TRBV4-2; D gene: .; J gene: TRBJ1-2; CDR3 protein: CASSQVGSANYGYTF; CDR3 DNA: TGTGCCAGCAGCCAAGTAGGGAGTGCTAACTATGGCTACACCTTC
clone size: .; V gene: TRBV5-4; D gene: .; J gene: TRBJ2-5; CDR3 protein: CASSLAGRETQYF; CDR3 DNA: TGTGCCAGCAGCTTGGCAGGGAGAGAGACCCAGTACTTC
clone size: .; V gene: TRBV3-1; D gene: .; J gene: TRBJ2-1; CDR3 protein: CASSPTLGSAARGDEQFF; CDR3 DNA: TGTGCCAGCAGCCCGACATTAGGATCAGCCGCCCGGGGTGATGAGCAGTTCTTC
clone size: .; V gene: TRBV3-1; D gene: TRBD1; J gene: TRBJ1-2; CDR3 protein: CASSHSTGGGTGYTF; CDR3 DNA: TGTGCCAGCAGCCACTCCACAGGGGGCGGGACCGGCTACACCTTC
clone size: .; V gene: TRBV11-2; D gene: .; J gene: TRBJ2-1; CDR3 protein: CASSLGVGRNEQFF; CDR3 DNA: TGTGCCAGCAGCTTAGGGGTGGGCCGGAATGAGCAGTTCTTC
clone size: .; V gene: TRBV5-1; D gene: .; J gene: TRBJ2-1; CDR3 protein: CASSFTGEGYNEQFF; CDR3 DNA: TGCGCCAGCAGCTTTACAGGGGAGGGTTACAATGAGCAGTTCTTC